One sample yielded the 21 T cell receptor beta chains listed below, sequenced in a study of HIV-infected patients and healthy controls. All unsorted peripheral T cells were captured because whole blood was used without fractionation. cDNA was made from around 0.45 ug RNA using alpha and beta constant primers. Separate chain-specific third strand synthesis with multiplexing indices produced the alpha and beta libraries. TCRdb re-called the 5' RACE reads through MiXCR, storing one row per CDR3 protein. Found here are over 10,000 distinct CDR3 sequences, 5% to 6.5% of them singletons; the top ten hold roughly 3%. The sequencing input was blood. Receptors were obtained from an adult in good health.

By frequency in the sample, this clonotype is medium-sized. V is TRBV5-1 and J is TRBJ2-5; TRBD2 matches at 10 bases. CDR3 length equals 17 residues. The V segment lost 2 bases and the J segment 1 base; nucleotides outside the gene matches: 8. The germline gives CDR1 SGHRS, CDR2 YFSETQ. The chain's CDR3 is CASSFRAGGLLQETQYF. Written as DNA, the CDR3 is TGCGCCAGCAGCTTCCGAGCGGGGGGGCTCCTCCAAGAGACCCAGTACTTC.

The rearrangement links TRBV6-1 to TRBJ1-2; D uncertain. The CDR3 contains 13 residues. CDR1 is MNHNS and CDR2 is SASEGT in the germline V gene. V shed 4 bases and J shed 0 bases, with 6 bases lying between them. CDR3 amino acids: CASSVGANYGYTF. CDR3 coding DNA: TGTGCCAGCAGTGTGGGAGCTAACTATGGCTACACCTTC.

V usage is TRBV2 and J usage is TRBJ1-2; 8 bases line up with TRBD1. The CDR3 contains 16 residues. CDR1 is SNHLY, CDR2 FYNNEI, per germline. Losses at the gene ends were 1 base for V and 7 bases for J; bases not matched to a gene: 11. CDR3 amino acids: CASSEGRQGRKSGYTF. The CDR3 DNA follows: TGTGCCAGCAGTGAAGGCCGACAGGGGAGGAAGAGTGGCTACACCTTC.

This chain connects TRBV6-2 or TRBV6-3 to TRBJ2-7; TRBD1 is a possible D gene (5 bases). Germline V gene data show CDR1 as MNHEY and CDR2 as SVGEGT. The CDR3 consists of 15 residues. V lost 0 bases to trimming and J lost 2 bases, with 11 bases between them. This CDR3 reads CASSYSAGPPYEQYF. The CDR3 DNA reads TGTGCCAGCAGTTACTCGGCAGGGCCTCCCTACGAGCAGTACTTC.

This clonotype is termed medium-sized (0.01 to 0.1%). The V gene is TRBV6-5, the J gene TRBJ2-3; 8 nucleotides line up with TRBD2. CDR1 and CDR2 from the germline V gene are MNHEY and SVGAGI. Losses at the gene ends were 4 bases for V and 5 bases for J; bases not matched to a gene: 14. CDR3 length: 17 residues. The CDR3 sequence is CASSSLGRGGPKDTQYF. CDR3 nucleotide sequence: TGTGCCAGCAGTTCATTAGGACGGGGGGGCCCCAAAGATACGCAGTATTTT.

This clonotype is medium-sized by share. CDR3 residues: CASLAGSGADTQYF. CDR3 nucleotide sequence: TGTGCCAGTCTAGCGGGGAGCGGTGCAGATACGCAGTATTTT. The chain uses TRBV3-1 and TRBJ2-3, with 9 bases aligning to TRBD2. V lost 9 bases to trimming and J lost 4 bases; unmatched junction nucleotides: 8. CDR1 and CDR2 (germline): LGHDT, YNNKEL (reference sequence). This CDR3 has 14 amino acids.

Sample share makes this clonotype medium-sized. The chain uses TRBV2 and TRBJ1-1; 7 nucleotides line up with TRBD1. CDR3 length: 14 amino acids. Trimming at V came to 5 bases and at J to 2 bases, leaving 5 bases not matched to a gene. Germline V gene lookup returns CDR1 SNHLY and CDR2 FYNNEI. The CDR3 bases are TGTGCCAGCAGTCGGGACAGCCAAAACACTGAAGCTTTCTTT. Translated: CASSRDSQNTEAFF.

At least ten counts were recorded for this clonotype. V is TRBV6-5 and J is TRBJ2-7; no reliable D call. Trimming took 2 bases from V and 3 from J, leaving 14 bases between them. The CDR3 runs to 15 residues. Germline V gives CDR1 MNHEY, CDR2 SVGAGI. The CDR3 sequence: CASSYRAERNYEQYF. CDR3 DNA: TGTGCCAGCAGTTACCGGGCAGAAAGGAACTACGAGCAGTACTTC.

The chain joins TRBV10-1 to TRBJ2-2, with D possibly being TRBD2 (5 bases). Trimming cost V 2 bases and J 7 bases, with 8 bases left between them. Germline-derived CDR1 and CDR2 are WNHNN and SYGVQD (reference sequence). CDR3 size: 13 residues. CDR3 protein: CASSEGSVGELFF. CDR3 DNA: TGCGCCAGCAGTGAGGGGAGTGTCGGGGAGCTGTTTTTT.

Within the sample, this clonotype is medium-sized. In DNA form, the CDR3 reads TGTGCCAGCAGTCCCGGCCCCCTCGAGCAGTACTTC. Residues: CASSPGPLEQYF. This chain uses TRBV27 with TRBJ2-7; D not certain. With 5 bases removed from V and 6 bases from J, the gap between germline ends came to 11 bases. The CDR3 is 12 amino acids. Germline-derived CDR1 and CDR2 are MNHEY and SMNVEV (reference sequence).

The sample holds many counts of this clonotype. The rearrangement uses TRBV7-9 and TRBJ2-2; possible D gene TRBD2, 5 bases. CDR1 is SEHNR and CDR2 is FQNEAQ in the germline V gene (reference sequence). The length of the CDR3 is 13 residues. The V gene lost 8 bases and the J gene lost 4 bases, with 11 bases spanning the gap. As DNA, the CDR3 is TGTGCCAGCGTGCGAGGGTTCACCGGGGAGCTGTTTTTT. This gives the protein CASVRGFTGELFF. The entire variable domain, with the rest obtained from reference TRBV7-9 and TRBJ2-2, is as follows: DTGVSQNPRHKITKRGQNVTFRCDPISEHNRLYWYRQTLGQGPEFLTYFQNEAQLEKSRLLSDRFSAERPKGSFSTLEIQRTEQGDSAMYLCASVRGFTGELFFGEGSRLTVL.

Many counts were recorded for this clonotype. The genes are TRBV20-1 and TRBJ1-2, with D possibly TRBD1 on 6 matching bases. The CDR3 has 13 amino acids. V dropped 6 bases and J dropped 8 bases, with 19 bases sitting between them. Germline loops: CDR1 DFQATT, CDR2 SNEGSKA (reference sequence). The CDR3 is CSALRPVGGGYTF. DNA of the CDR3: TGCAGTGCACTGCGTCCAGTAGGGGGGGGCTACACCTTC.

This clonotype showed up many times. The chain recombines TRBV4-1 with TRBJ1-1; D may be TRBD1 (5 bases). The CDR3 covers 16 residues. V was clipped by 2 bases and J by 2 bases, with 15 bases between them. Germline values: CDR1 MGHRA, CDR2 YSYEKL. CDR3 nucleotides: TGCGCCAGCAGCCAACGAGCAGGGAAGGTAAACACTGAAGCTTTCTTT. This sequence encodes CASSQRAGKVNTEAFF.

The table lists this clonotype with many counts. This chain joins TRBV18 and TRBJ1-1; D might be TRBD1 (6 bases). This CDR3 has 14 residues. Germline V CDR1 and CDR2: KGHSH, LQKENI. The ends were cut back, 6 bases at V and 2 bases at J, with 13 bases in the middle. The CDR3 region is CASSIRGPNTEAFF. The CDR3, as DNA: TGTGCCAGCTCTATCCGGGGGCCTAACACTGAAGCTTTCTTT. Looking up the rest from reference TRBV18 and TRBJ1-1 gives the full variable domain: NAGVMQNPRHLVRRRGQEARLRCSPMKGHSHVYWYRQLPEEGLKFMVYLQKENIIDESGMPKERFSAEFPKEGPSILRIQQVVRGDSAAYFCASSIRGPNTEAFFGQGTRLTVV.

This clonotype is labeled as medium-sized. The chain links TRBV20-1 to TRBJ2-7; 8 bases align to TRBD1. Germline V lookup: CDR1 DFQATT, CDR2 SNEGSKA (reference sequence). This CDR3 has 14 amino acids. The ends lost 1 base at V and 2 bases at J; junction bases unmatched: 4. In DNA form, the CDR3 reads TGCAGTGCTAGAGTACAGGGGGTGACCTACGAGCAGTACTTC. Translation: CSARVQGVTYEQYF.

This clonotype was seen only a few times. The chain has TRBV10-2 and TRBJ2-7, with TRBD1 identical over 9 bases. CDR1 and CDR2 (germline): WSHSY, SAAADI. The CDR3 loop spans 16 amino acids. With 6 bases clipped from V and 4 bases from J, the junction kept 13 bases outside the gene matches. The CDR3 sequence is CASSDTLRQGVYEQYF. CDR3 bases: TGCGCCAGCAGCGACACGTTGAGACAGGGGGTGTACGAGCAGTACTTC.

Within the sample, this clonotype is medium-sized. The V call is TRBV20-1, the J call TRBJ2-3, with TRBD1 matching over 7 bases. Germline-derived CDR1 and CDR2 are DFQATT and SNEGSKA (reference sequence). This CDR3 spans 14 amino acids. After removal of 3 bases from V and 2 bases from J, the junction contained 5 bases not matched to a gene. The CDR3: CSARGQSFTDTQYF. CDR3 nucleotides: TGCAGTGCTAGGGGACAGTCTTTCACAGATACGCAGTATTTT.

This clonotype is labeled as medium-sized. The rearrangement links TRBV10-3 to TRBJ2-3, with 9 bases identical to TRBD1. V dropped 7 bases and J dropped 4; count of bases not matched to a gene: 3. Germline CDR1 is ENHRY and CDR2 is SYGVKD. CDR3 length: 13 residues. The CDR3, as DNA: TGTGCCATCAACAGGGGGCAAGCAGATACGCAGTATTTT. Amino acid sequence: CAINRGQADTQYF.

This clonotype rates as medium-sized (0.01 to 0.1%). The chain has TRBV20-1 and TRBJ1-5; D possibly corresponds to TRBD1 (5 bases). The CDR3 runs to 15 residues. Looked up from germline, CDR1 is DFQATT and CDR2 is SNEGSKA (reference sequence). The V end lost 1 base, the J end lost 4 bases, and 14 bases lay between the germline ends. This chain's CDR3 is CSARAPGPENQPQHF. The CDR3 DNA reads TGCAGTGCTAGAGCCCCGGGACCAGAGAATCAGCCCCAGCATTTT.

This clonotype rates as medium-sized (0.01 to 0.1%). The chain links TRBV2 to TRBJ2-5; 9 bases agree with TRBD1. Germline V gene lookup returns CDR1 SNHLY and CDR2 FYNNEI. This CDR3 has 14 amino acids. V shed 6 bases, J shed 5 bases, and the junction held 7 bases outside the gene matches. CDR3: CASSPTGGRETQYF. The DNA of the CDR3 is TGTGCCAGCAGCCCGACAGGGGGTAGGGAGACCCAGTACTTC.

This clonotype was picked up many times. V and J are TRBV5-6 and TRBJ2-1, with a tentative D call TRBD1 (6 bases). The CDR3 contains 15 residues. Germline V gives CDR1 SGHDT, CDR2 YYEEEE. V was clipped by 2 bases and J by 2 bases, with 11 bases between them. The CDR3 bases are TGTGCCAGCAGCTTCGACAGGAGAACCTACAATGAGCAGTTCTTC. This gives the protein CASSFDRRTYNEQFF.